These 22 T cell receptor beta chains were sequenced from one sample in a study of radiation and T cells in renal cell carcinoma. Assay: immunoSEQ multiplex PCR; the TCRdb copy retains only in-frame clones and omits some. The sample lists around 16,000 clones, 58% occurring once. This sample's treatment: treatment-naive control, cytoreductive nephrectomy. This material consisted of tumor tissue, taken from a patient whose treatment was nephrectomy without radiotherapy. Every receptor here comes from a middle-aged man with renal cell carcinoma.

In its sample, this clone is medium-sized. The chain is built from TRBV4-3 and TRBJ2-4; 7 nucleotides agree with TRBD1. The CDR3 runs to 17 residues. The junction had 9 bases not matched to a gene; V was cut back by 0 bases and J by 4 bases. CDR1 is LGHNA and CDR2 is YSLEER in the germline V gene. CDR3 bases: TGCGCCAGCAGCCAAGATGGGCAGGCCAGGGGGAAAAACATTCAGTACTTC. This gives the protein CASSQDGQARGKNIQYF.

V usage is TRBV10-1 and J usage is TRBJ2-5; 10 nucleotides line up with TRBD1. The CDR3 extends over 16 amino acids. Per germline, CDR1 WNHNN and CDR2 SYGVQD (reference sequence). Trimming took 0 bases from V and 4 from J; bases not matched to a gene: 5. The CDR3 nucleotides are TGCGCCAGCAGTGAGTCCGGACGGACAGGGGGAGAGACCCAGTACTTC. Translated, it gives CASSESGRTGGETQYF.

The V and J genes are TRBV6-6 and TRBJ2-5; D unresolved. Trimming took off 5 bases at V and 11 bases at J, with 12 bases between the two ends. Germline CDR1 is MNHNY and CDR2 is SVGAGI (reference sequence). There are 11 residues in the CDR3. In DNA, the CDR3 is TGTGCCAGCAGTGACCCACAAAAGCAGTACTTC. The encoded protein is CASSDPQKQYF.

The J gene is TRBJ1-1, the V gene TRBV7-2; D may be TRBD1 (5 bases). This CDR3 spans 15 amino acids. V was cut by 4 bases and J by 0 bases, with 12 bases left in between. Germline CDR1 reads SGHTA; CDR2 reads FQGNSA. The CDR3 DNA reads TGTGCCAGCAGCTATGACGACAGAATGAACACTGAAGCTTTCTTT. Encoded protein: CASSYDDRMNTEAFF.

CDR3 in amino acids: CASSDRDRAETQYF. The DNA for the CDR3 is TGTGCCAGCAGTGACAGGGACAGGGCGGAGACCCAGTACTTC. The rearrangement joins TRBV25-1 to TRBJ2-5; 9 bases are a match to TRBD1. Germline-derived CDR1 and CDR2 are MGHDK and SYGVNS. After removal of 3 bases from V and 5 bases from J, the junction contained 4 bases not matched to a gene. The CDR3 is 14 amino acids.

This clone has just a few counts. This sequence joins TRBV7-2 and TRBJ1-5; D is unresolved. The CDR3 sequence is 13 residues long. Germline values: CDR1 SGHTA, CDR2 FQGNSA. V gave up 1 base and J gave up 7 bases, with 8 bases separating them. For the CDR3, the DNA is TGTGCCAGCAGCTTAGGGTTACTGCAGCCCCAGCATTTT. It codes for CASSLGLLQPQHF.

By sample share, this clone is large. The chain has TRBV5-5 and TRBJ1-1, with TRBD1 identical over 7 bases. The CDR3 consists of 17 residues. The trim removed 4 bases at V and 0 bases at J, leaving 12 bases unmatched. Germline V gene lookup returns CDR1 SGHKS and CDR2 YYEKEE (reference sequence). The DNA of the CDR3 is TGTGCCAGCAGCCGTGGATCCATAGGGGGCCTGAACACTGAAGCTTTCTTT. Translated: CASSRGSIGGLNTEAFF.

This clone occurred a few times. CDR3 sequence: CASSGQRGYTF. CDR3 sequence (DNA): TGTGCCAGCAGTGGTCAGAGGGGCTACACCTTC. This chain joins TRBV6-5 and TRBJ1-2, with no clear D. The CDR3 spans 11 residues. Between the trimmed V and J ends, which lost 5 bases and 8 bases, there was a span of 9 bases. Germline CDR1 is MNHEY and CDR2 is SVGAGI.

The gene calls are TRBV10-2 and TRBJ1-1; TRBD1 aligns across 7 bases. Germline V gene data show CDR1 as WSHSY and CDR2 as SAAADI. The CDR3 contains 13 residues. The V and J ends lost 11 bases and 5 bases, in that order; junction bases with no gene match: 11. The CDR3 spells CAARDRVRTEAFF. In DNA, the CDR3 is TGCGCCGCCAGAGACAGGGTGCGGACTGAAGCTTTCTTT.

V and J are TRBV27 and TRBJ1-2; 7 bases align to TRBD1. The CDR3 length is 13 residues. The J segment lost 7 bases and the V segment lost 5 bases, leaving 7 bases of the junction unmatched. The germline V gene has CDR1 MNHEY and CDR2 SMNVEV (reference sequence). CDR3 residues: CASSPTGYSGYTF. For the CDR3, the DNA is TGTGCCAGCAGTCCGACAGGGTATAGTGGCTACACCTTC.

The genes are TRBV2 and TRBJ2-3, with no clear D. Trimming took 4 bases from V and 4 from J, leaving 3 bases between them. Germline V gene sequence: CDR1 SNHLY, CDR2 FYNNEI. The CDR3 sequence is 11 residues long. DNA of the CDR3: TGTGCCAGCAGTGTGTCAGATACGCAGTATTTT. Its translation is CASSVSDTQYF.

This clone has more than one count but fewer than ten. The genes are TRBV28 and TRBJ1-4; 9 nucleotides match TRBD1. V shed 6 bases, J shed 8 bases, and the junction held 7 bases outside the gene matches. There are 14 residues in the CDR3. Looked up from germline, CDR1 is MDHEN and CDR2 is SYDVKM. CDR3 residues: CASRGTGGEEKLFF. CDR3 DNA sequence: TGTGCCAGCAGAGGAACAGGGGGCGAGGAAAAACTGTTTTTT. The full variable domain, with the rest looked up from reference TRBV28 and TRBJ1-4, is DVKVTQSSRYLVKRTGEKVFLECVQDMDHENMFWYRQDPGLGLRLIYFSYDVKMKEKGDIPEGYSVSREKKERFSLILESASTNQTSMYLCASRGTGGEEKLFFGSGTQLSVL.

The rearrangement joins TRBV7-2 to TRBJ1-1; no definite D call. CDR1 is SGHTA and CDR2 is FQGNSA in the germline V gene. The CDR3 runs to 16 residues. The V end was cut by 4 bases, the J end by 1 base, with 16 bases between. In DNA, the CDR3 is TGTGCCAGCAGCTCCCCGAGTGAGACGGCGAACACTGAAGCTTTCTTT. Translated: CASSSPSETANTEAFF.

V usage is TRBV5-1 and J usage is TRBJ1-1; 7 nucleotides agree with TRBD1. After removal of 6 bases from V and 1 base from J, the junction contained 9 bases not matched to a gene. CDR1 is SGHRS, CDR2 YFSETQ, per germline. The CDR3 is 15 amino acids. CDR3 nucleotide sequence: TGCGCCAGCAAAAAACCCGACAGGGAGAACACTGAAGCTTTCTTT. Protein: CASKKPDRENTEAFF.

The chain has TRBV4-3 and TRBJ2-7, with 8 bases lining up with TRBD2. V lost 0 bases and J lost 6; bases outside the gene matches: 10. The CDR3 spans 16 residues. Germline V gives CDR1 LGHNA, CDR2 YSLEER. The CDR3 DNA sequence: TGCGCCAGCAGCCAAGATCAGACGGGGGGGCGGTCCGAGCAGTACTTC. Protein: CASSQDQTGGRSEQYF.

V gene TRBV6-1 combines with J gene TRBJ2-1; 7 bases match TRBD1. The V gene's germline CDR1 is MNHNS and CDR2 SASEGT. The CDR3 is 15 amino acids. The trim removed 3 bases at V and 7 bases at J, leaving 9 bases unmatched. The CDR3 reads CASSETGTESNEQFF. As DNA, the CDR3 is TGTGCCAGCAGTGAGACCGGGACAGAGAGTAATGAGCAGTTCTTC.

This clone came up many times. V gene TRBV23-1 combines with J gene TRBJ1-1; D perhaps matches TRBD1 (5 bases). TRBV23-1 is an open reading frame whose function is uncertain. CDR3 length: 15 amino acids. V lost 7 bases and J lost 1, with 16 bases in between. The CDR3: CASTYSRGPNTEAFF. CDR3 bases: TGCGCCAGCACCTATTCCCGGGGCCCGAACACTGAAGCTTTCTTT.

By proportion, this clone is medium-sized (0.01 to 0.1%). This chain uses TRBV5-8 with TRBJ2-4; D is possibly TRBD2 (5 bases). The CDR3 totals 14 residues. Trimming cost V 4 bases and J 2 bases, with 10 bases left between them. CDR1 is SGHTS, CDR2 YDEGEE, per germline. CDR3 in amino acids: CASSLRGSKNIQYF. CDR3 bases: TGTGCCAGCAGCCTCCGGGGATCCAAAAACATTCAGTACTTC.

V gene TRBV4-1 combines with J gene TRBJ2-6; D call uncertain. Between the trimmed V and J ends, which lost 5 bases and 2 bases, there was a span of 4 bases. The CDR3 is 13 residues long. The germline CDR1 and CDR2 sequences are MGHRA and YSYEKL. The chain's CDR3 is CASSKAGANVLTF. The CDR3, as DNA: TGCGCCAGCAGCAAAGCTGGGGCCAACGTCCTGACTTTC.

The chain couples TRBV10-2 to TRBJ1-2; D unresolved. V lost 6 bases and J 2 bases, leaving 16 bases between the germline ends. Germline-derived CDR1 and CDR2 are WSHSY and SAAADI. The CDR3 sequence is 15 residues long. In DNA, the CDR3 is TGCGCCAGCAGCCCCCCGTTACGGCTAAACTATGGCTACACCTTC. Residues: CASSPPLRLNYGYTF.

Ten or more counts support this clone. The rearrangement joins TRBV7-9 to TRBJ2-7; D perhaps matches TRBD1 (6 bases). The CDR3 extends over 13 amino acids. Trimming removed 5 bases at V and 1 base at J, with 9 bases between. CDR1 is SEHNR and CDR2 is FQNEAQ in the germline V gene (reference sequence). In DNA, the CDR3 is TGTGCCAGCAGCCCGGGGACATCCTACGAGCAGTACTTC. This sequence encodes CASSPGTSYEQYF.

The chain recombines TRBV27 with TRBJ2-3; no clear D gene. CDR1 is MNHEY, CDR2 SMNVEV, per germline (reference sequence). The CDR3 runs to 14 residues. V lost 5 bases to trimming and J lost 6 bases, with 15 bases between them. The CDR3 here is CASSPGSRGDTQYF. CDR3 DNA: TGTGCCAGCAGTCCCGGGTCTCGTGGTGATACGCAGTATTTT.